This TCR beta chain was obtained from a study of blood T cell repertoires in COVID-19. Trimming cost V 1 base and J 9 bases, with 9 bases left between them. Per germline, CDR1 MGHRA and CDR2 YSYEKL. This CDR3 contains 12 residues. TCRdb's copy holds only in-frame clones and misses some; the assay was immunoSEQ multiplex PCR. The data contain almost 350,000 clones, roughly 87% of them singletons. The clonotype was recovered from an older woman with COVID-19, enrolled during active disease. V and J are TRBV4-1 and TRBJ1-1; D remains unclear. Sequencing input: peripheral blood. The CDR3: CASSQVPGKAFF. DNA of the CDR3: TGCGCCAGCAGCCAAGTTCCGGGGAAAGCTTTCTTT.